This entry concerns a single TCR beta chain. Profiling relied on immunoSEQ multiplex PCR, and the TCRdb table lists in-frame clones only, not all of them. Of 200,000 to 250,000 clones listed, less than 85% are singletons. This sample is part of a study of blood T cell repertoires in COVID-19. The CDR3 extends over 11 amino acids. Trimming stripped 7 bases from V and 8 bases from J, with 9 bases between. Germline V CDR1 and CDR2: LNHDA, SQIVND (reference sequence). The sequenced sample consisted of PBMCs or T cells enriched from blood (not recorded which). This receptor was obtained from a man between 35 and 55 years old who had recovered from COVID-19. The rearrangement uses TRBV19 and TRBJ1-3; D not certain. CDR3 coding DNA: TGTGCCAGTACCCGGGAGTACACCATATATTTT. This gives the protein CASTREYTIYF.